The source of this TCR beta chain is a study of T cell responses to AZD1222 COVID-19 vaccine. Profiling relied on immunoSEQ multiplex PCR, and the TCRdb table lists in-frame clones only, not all of them. The sample contains more than 100,000 clones, around 89% of which appear only once. This specimen was peripheral blood, taken on day 0 of AZD1222 vaccination. The receptor's source is an adult in good health.

This CDR3 reads CASSQAEGYNEQFF. CDR3 bases: TGCGCCAGCAGCCAAGCGGAGGGTTACAATGAGCAGTTCTTC. The rearrangement joins TRBV4-1 to TRBJ2-1, with D possibly TRBD2 on 6 matching bases. The CDR3 is 14 amino acids. CDR1 and CDR2 (germline): MGHRA, YSYEKL. Trimming stripped 1 base from V and 4 bases from J, with 8 bases between.